This paragraph reports one TCR beta chain. No antigen is known for it. These data belong to a study of chemoradiotherapy in HPV16-positive cancers. Study context: Candidate HPV-specific T-cell clones and common TCR motifs came from functional assays in a couple of HPV16-positive patients. Study outcomes and limitations: HPV-responsive T-cell expansion during chemoradiotherapy was linked to improved recurrence-free survival in HPV16-positive patients. Candidate HPV-specific clones and E7-related TCR motifs grew in tumor during treatment.

The CDR3 is 10 amino acids. TCRdb keeps only in-frame clones here, not all; method: immunoSEQ multiplex PCR. The sample lists about 12,000 clones; about 88% were seen once. Repertoires were sampled repeatedly during chemoradiotherapy. This sequence originates from a human donor with HPV-associated anogenital cancer. The rearrangement joins TRBV21-1 to TRBJ1-2. TRBV21-1 is deemed a pseudogene. The specimen comprised blood, sampled from a patient who underwent chemoradiotherapy. The CDR3 DNA is TGTGCCAGCATCGACTATGGCTACACCTTC. Its translation is CASIDYGYTF.